Presented here are 12 T cell receptor beta chains from one specimen sequenced in a study of low-dose radiotherapy and immunotherapy resistance in tumors. Described time point: before trial treatment. Priming of first-strand cDNA relied on TRAV- and TRBV-specific primers (covering alpha and beta chains). TCRs were put through 20 PCR cycles of amplification with Phusion. A constant-region primer and the V-primer adapter served as the primer pair. TCRdb ran MiXCR on the reads and lists one entry per CDR3 protein. The data contain tens of thousands of distinct CDR3 sequences, 9.4% of them singletons. The sequencing here drew on PBMCs, taken before treatment. The receptors come from a male donor with prostate cancer.

This clonotype was recorded many times. V usage is TRBV29-1 and J usage is TRBJ1-1, with a possible D match to TRBD1 (5 bases). The CDR3 is 14 amino acids. Germline V gene sequence: CDR1 SQVTM, CDR2 ANQGSEA. With 6 bases removed from V and 1 base from J, the gap between germline ends came to 15 bases. The CDR3 nucleotides are TGCAGCGTCCACCTGGTCGGGGGGAACACTGAAGCTTTCTTT. Protein: CSVHLVGGNTEAFF. The whole variable domain, filled in from reference TRBV29-1 and TRBJ1-1, reads SAVISQKPSRDICQRGTSLTIQCQVDSQVTMMFWYRQQPGQSLTLIATANQGSEATYESGFVIDKFPISRPNLTFSTLTVSNMSPEDSSIYLCSVHLVGGNTEAFFGQGTRLTVV.

Ten or more counts support this clonotype. The chain has TRBV7-8 and TRBJ2-2; D could derive from TRBD1 or TRBD2 (5 bases each). There are 14 residues in the CDR3. V shed 4 bases and J shed 4 bases, with 10 bases lying between them. Per the germline V gene, CDR1 is SGHVS and CDR2 is FQNEAQ. CDR3 sequence: CASSSHGGTGELFF. The CDR3 DNA sequence: TGTGCCAGCAGCTCCCATGGGGGCACCGGGGAGCTGTTTTTT.

This clonotype was detected ten times or more. The chain couples TRBV28 to TRBJ1-5, with 9 positions matching TRBD1. Germline V gene data show CDR1 as MDHEN and CDR2 as SYDVKM. With V trimmed by 6 bases and J by 0 bases, 15 bases remained unmatched. This CDR3 contains 19 residues. The CDR3 here is CASSFGPGQGYYSNQPQHF. The CDR3 nucleotides are TGTGCCAGCAGCTTCGGACCGGGACAGGGCTACTATAGCAATCAGCCCCAGCATTTT.

Many counts were recorded for this clonotype. The chain combines TRBV6-5 with TRBJ2-2; 7 bases line up with TRBD2. From germline, CDR1 is MNHEY and CDR2 SVGAGI. With 6 bases clipped from V and 1 base from J, the junction kept 2 bases outside the gene matches. The length of the CDR3 is 14 residues. In nucleotides, the CDR3 is TGTGCCAGCAGGACTAGCTTGAACACCGGGGAGCTGTTTTTT. Its translation: CASRTSLNTGELFF.

Many counts were recorded for this clonotype. The genes are TRBV6-6 and TRBJ1-2; tentative D call: TRBD1 (5 bases). The germline gives CDR1 MNHNY, CDR2 SVGAGI (reference sequence). The CDR3 spans 16 residues. V was trimmed by 0 bases and J by 4 bases, leaving 15 bases between them. For the CDR3, the DNA is TGTGCCAGCAGTTACTCTAGCCCTCCAGGGTCCTATGGCTACACCTTC. Translation gives CASSYSSPPGSYGYTF.

This clonotype came up many times. J is TRBJ1-1 and V is TRBV7-2; D remains ambiguous. The CDR3 spans 15 residues. Germline lookup yields CDR1 SGHTA and CDR2 FQGNSA. With 3 bases removed from V and 1 base from J, the gap between germline ends came to 12 bases. CDR3 in DNA: TGTGCCAGCAGCTTGGTGGGAGAACAGAACACTGAAGCTTTCTTT. This translates into CASSLVGEQNTEAFF.

At least ten counts were recorded for this clonotype. The chain couples TRBV19 to TRBJ2-2; 8 bases match TRBD2. This CDR3 has 15 amino acids. The trim removed 10 bases at V and 2 bases at J, leaving 9 bases unmatched. CDR1 is LNHDA and CDR2 is SQIVND in the germline V gene (reference sequence). CDR3: CATLRTSLNTGELFF. CDR3 in DNA: TGTGCCACTCTACGGACTAGCCTAAACACCGGGGAGCTGTTTTTT.

In its sample, this clonotype was seen many times. The V and J genes are TRBV11-2 and TRBJ2-2; the match to TRBD2 covers 7 bases. The CDR3 covers 15 residues. V dropped 5 bases and J dropped 4; count of bases not matched to a gene: 7. Germline values: CDR1 SGHAT, CDR2 FQNNGV. CDR3 region: CASSRSLASTGELFF. As DNA, the CDR3 is TGTGCCAGCAGCCGGTCACTAGCGAGCACCGGGGAGCTGTTTTTT.

Many counts were recorded for this clonotype. The chain has TRBV29-1 and TRBJ2-5; TRBD1 aligns across 7 bases. Germline values: CDR1 SQVTM, CDR2 ANQGSEA. After removal of 7 bases from V and 4 bases from J, the junction contained 6 bases not matched to a gene. There are 12 residues in the CDR3. In DNA, the CDR3 is TGCAGCGGTACAGGGGTGCCAGAGACCCAGTACTTC. As protein: CSGTGVPETQYF. Filled out from reference TRBV29-1 and TRBJ2-5, the complete variable domain reads SAVISQKPSRDICQRGTSLTIQCQVDSQVTMMFWYRQQPGQSLTLIATANQGSEATYESGFVIDKFPISRPNLTFSTLTVSNMSPEDSSIYLCSGTGVPETQYFGPGTRLLVL.

This clonotype was recorded many times. The chain carries TRBV10-2 and TRBJ1-3; D may be TRBD1 (5 bases). V gave up 8 bases and J gave up 2 bases, with 16 bases separating them. Germline V CDR1 and CDR2: WSHSY, SAAADI. The CDR3 covers 15 residues. The CDR3 DNA is TGCGCCAGCTCGGCGGGGGGATCGACTGGAAACACCATATATTTT. Protein product: CASSAGGSTGNTIYF.

This clonotype was observed at least ten times. The rearrangement uses TRBV28 and TRBJ2-7; 11 nucleotides align to TRBD1. Losses at the gene ends were 6 bases for V and 0 bases for J; bases not matched to a gene: 4. There are 15 residues in the CDR3. Looked up from germline, CDR1 is MDHEN and CDR2 is SYDVKM. CDR3 nucleotides: TGTGCCAGCAGCTGGGACAGGGGGGACTCCTACGAGCAGTACTTC. Its protein is CASSWDRGDSYEQYF.

This clonotype was seen repeatedly, ten times or more. This chain connects TRBV20-1 to TRBJ1-6; D not certain. CDR3 length: 16 residues. Deletions cut 0 bases from V and 7 bases from J, with 16 bases between. CDR1 is DFQATT, CDR2 SNEGSKA, per germline (reference sequence). Here the CDR3 DNA reads TGCAGTGCTAGAGATAGGGATTCCCTAGGGAATTCACCCCTCCACTTT. Its protein is CSARDRDSLGNSPLHF.